The 18 T cell receptor beta chains listed next were all sequenced from one sample in a study of control samples from healthy donors and cancer patients. Clones were sequenced by immunoSEQ multiplex PCR, and TCRdb holds only the in-frame ones, with some missing. The table records some 100,000 clones, roughly 93% of them present only once. The sequenced sample consisted of blood. Source of these receptors: a man between 18 and 29 years old in good health.

CDR3 DNA sequence: TGTGCCAGCAGCCTGGGGGGGAACCAAGAGACCCAGTACTTC. Translated, it gives CASSLGGNQETQYF. The chain combines TRBV3-1 (or the pseudogene TRBV3-2) with TRBJ2-5; 7 bases are a match to TRBD2. The CDR3 is 14 amino acids. Trimming took 4 bases from V and 0 from J; bases not matched to a gene: 2. The germline V gene has CDR1 LGHDT and CDR2 YNNKEL (reference sequence).

The chain has TRBV18 and TRBJ2-3; unclear D gene. The germline CDR1 and CDR2 sequences are KGHSH and LQKENI. Trimming left V 5 bases short and J 2 bases short, with 8 bases between. This CDR3 contains 13 residues. Here the CDR3 DNA reads TGTGCCAGCTCAGTGTTTGACACAGATACGCAGTATTTT. This codes for CASSVFDTDTQYF.

This clone appeared a few times. The CDR3 DNA reads as TGCGCCAGCAGCCCGACAGGGGGCTATGAAAAACTGTTTTTT. Protein product: CASSPTGGYEKLFF. V usage is TRBV5-1 and J usage is TRBJ1-4; 10 bases match TRBD1. In germline, CDR1 is SGHRS, CDR2 YFSETQ. Trimming at V came to 4 bases and at J to 6 bases, leaving 3 bases not matched to a gene. This CDR3 has 14 residues. Looking up the rest from reference TRBV5-1 and TRBJ1-4 gives the full variable domain: KAGVTQTPRYLIKTRGQQVTLSCSPISGHRSVSWYQQTPGQGLQFLFEYFSETQRNKGNFPGRFSGRQFSNSRSEMNVSTLELGDSALYLCASSPTGGYEKLFFGSGTQLSVL.

V usage is TRBV7-6 and J usage is TRBJ2-1; TRBD2 might be the D (6 bases). This CDR3 has 18 residues. Deletions cut 5 bases from V and 8 bases from J, with 28 bases between. Germline V lookup: CDR1 SGHVS, CDR2 FNYEAQ. In DNA, the CDR3 is TGTGCCAGCAGCACACCTCCAGGCGGGAATCCCTTTAAGGATGAGCAGTTCTTC. It yields the protein CASSTPPGGNPFKDEQFF. Full variable domain (missing parts from reference TRBV7-6 and TRBJ2-1): GAGVSQSPRYKVTKRGQDVALRCDPISGHVSLYWYRQALGQGPEFLTYFNYEAQQDKSGLPNDRFSAERPEGSISTLTIQRTEQRDSAMYRCASSTPPGGNPFKDEQFFGPGTRLTVL.

The chain links TRBV5-4 to TRBJ2-7; 10 positions agree with TRBD2. Looked up from germline, CDR1 is SGHNT and CDR2 is YYREEE (reference sequence). This CDR3 has 14 residues. Trimming cost V 4 bases and J 5 bases; bases outside gene matches: 6. CDR3 in DNA: TGTGCCAGCAGCAAGACTAGCGGGCTCGACGAGCAGTACTTC. Translating gives CASSKTSGLDEQYF.

This clone appeared once. This chain joins TRBV13 and TRBJ1-1; maybe TRBD1 (5 bases). CDR3 length: 12 amino acids. The germline V gene has CDR1 PRHDT and CDR2 FYEKMQ (reference sequence). The ends were cut back, 5 bases at V and 4 bases at J, with 8 bases in the middle. The CDR3 spells CASSQGTTEAFF. The CDR3 DNA follows: TGTGCCAGCAGCCAAGGGACCACTGAAGCTTTCTTT. The full variable domain, completed using reference TRBV13 and TRBJ1-1, is AAGVIQSPRHLIKEKRETATLKCYPIPRHDTVYWYQQGPGQDPQFLISFYEKMQSDKGSIPDRFSAQQFSDYHSELNMSSLELGDSALYFCASSQGTTEAFFGQGTRLTVV.

The chain links TRBV6-5 to TRBJ2-7; 9 nucleotides line up with TRBD2. From germline, CDR1 is MNHEY and CDR2 SVGAGI. J lost 2 bases, V lost 7 bases, and 9 bases had no gene match. The CDR3 has 15 amino acids. Here the CDR3 reads CASIGRGLATYEQYF. CDR3 DNA sequence: TGTGCCAGCATCGGGAGGGGACTAGCAACCTACGAGCAGTACTTC.

The chain is built from TRBV10-2 and TRBJ1-2; weak D call: TRBD1 (5 bases). Germline CDR1 reads WSHSY; CDR2 reads SAAADI. This CDR3 contains 15 residues. Trimming took off 3 bases at V and 4 bases at J, with 15 bases between the two ends. The CDR3 sequence is CASSESSGGGYGYTF. DNA of the CDR3: TGCGCCAGCAGTGAAAGCTCCGGGGGGGGCTATGGCTACACCTTC.

This clone was seen only a few times. The V gene is TRBV6-1, the J gene TRBJ2-1, with D maybe TRBD1 (7 bases). This CDR3 is 17 amino acids long. Trimming took 4 bases from V and 4 from J, leaving 20 bases between them. The germline gives CDR1 MNHNS, CDR2 SASEGT. CDR3 in DNA: TGTGCCAGCAGTGTCCAGGGGGGCGGGGCCCCTTACAATGAGCAGTTCTTC. The encoded protein is CASSVQGGGAPYNEQFF.

The gene calls are TRBV6-4 and TRBJ1-1, with 7 positions matching TRBD1. The CDR3 totals 19 residues. J gave up 1 base and V 0 bases, and 14 bases lay outside the gene matches. Germline V gene sequence: CDR1 MRHNA, CDR2 SNTAGT. CDR3 amino acids: CASSDSIHRQGSRNTEAFF. Here the CDR3 DNA reads TGTGCCAGCAGTGACTCGATCCACAGACAGGGATCGAGGAACACTGAAGCTTTCTTT.

This clone came up once. This chain connects TRBV7-8 to TRBJ1-4; D is unclear. V lost 1 base and J 10 bases, leaving 4 bases between the germline ends. The length of the CDR3 is 11 residues. CDR1 SGHVS and CDR2 FQNEAQ come from the germline V gene. CDR3 protein: CASSLGGKLFF. The CDR3 DNA follows: TGTGCCAGCAGCTTAGGCGGAAAACTGTTTTTT.

This clone appeared once. This chain joins TRBV18 and TRBJ2-3; D uncertain. V lost 4 bases to trimming and J lost 4 bases, with 15 bases between them. This CDR3 region has 15 residues. Germline CDR1 KGHSH, CDR2 LQKENI. The DNA for the CDR3 is TGTGCCAGCTCACAAAAGATGGTCGTCGCAGATACGCAGTATTTT. This translates into CASSQKMVVADTQYF.

The CDR3 here is CASSQQLADLPETGTYEQYF. CDR3 nucleotides: TGCGCCAGCAGCCAGCAACTTGCCGACCTCCCCGAAACAGGCACCTACGAGCAGTACTTC. This sequence joins TRBV4-3 and TRBJ2-7; tentatively, D is TRBD1 (5 bases). Germline V gives CDR1 LGHNA, CDR2 YSLEER. Trimming removed 3 bases from V and 2 bases from J, with 29 bases in between. This CDR3 region has 20 residues.

V and J are TRBV19 and TRBJ1-5, with TRBD1 as a possible D gene (5 bases). Trimming took 10 bases from V and 3 from J, leaving 13 bases between them. Germline lookup yields CDR1 LNHDA and CDR2 SQIVND (reference sequence). This CDR3 region has 13 residues. The CDR3: CATQGPNNQPQHF. DNA for the CDR3: TGTGCCACCCAGGGACCCAACAATCAGCCCCAGCATTTT.

The genes are TRBV19 and TRBJ1-1, with TRBD1 matching over 10 bases. The CDR3 runs 17 residues. Germline-derived CDR1 and CDR2 are LNHDA and SQIVND (reference sequence). V shed 5 bases and J 1 base; nucleotides not matched to a gene: 10. The CDR3 here is CASSPSPDRGPNTEAFF. CDR3 sequence (DNA): TGTGCCAGTAGTCCCTCTCCTGACAGGGGGCCGAACACTGAAGCTTTCTTT.

The chain has TRBV4-1 and TRBJ1-1; tentatively, D is TRBD1 (5 bases). There are 14 residues in the CDR3. Trimming shortened V by 1 base and J by 3 bases, and 9 bases separated the two germline ends. Looked up from germline, CDR1 is MGHRA and CDR2 is YSYEKL. DNA of the CDR3: TGCGCCAGCAGCCAAGCCCGGGGGTACACTGAAGCTTTCTTT. Protein: CASSQARGYTEAFF.

This chain links TRBV2 with TRBJ1-2; possible D gene TRBD1, 5 bases. CDR3 size: 15 residues. The germline CDR1 and CDR2 sequences are SNHLY and FYNNEI. The ends were cut back, 5 bases at V and 0 bases at J, with 13 bases in the middle. CDR3 residues: CASSPTTVPNYGYTF. The CDR3 DNA reads TGTGCCAGCAGTCCCACGACAGTACCTAACTATGGCTACACCTTC.

J is TRBJ2-1 and V is TRBV3-1 (or the pseudogene TRBV3-2); 9 positions match TRBD1. CDR3 length: 15 amino acids. Looked up from germline, CDR1 is LGHDT and CDR2 is YNNKEL (reference sequence). The trim removed 4 bases at V and 8 bases at J, leaving 9 bases unmatched. CDR3 protein: CASSPPGTGWDEQFF. In DNA, the CDR3 is TGTGCCAGCAGCCCACCCGGGACAGGGTGGGATGAGCAGTTCTTC.